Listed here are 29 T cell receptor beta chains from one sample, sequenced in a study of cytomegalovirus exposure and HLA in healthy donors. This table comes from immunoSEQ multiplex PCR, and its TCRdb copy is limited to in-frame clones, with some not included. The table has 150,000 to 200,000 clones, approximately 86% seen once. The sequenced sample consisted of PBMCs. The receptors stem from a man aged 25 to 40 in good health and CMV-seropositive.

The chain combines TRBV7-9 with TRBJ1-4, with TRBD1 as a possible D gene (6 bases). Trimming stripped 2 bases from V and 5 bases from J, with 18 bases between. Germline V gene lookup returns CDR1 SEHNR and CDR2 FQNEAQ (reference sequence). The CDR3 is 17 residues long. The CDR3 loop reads CASSLSQDEGENEKLFF. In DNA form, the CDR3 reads TGTGCCAGCAGCTTAAGCCAAGACGAGGGGGAAAATGAAAAACTGTTTTTT. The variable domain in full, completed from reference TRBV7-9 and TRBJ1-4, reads DTGVSQNPRHKITKRGQNVTFRCDPISEHNRLYWYRQTLGQGPEFLTYFQNEAQLEKSRLLSDRFSAERPKGSFSTLEIQRTEQGDSAMYLCASSLSQDEGENEKLFFGSGTQLSVL.

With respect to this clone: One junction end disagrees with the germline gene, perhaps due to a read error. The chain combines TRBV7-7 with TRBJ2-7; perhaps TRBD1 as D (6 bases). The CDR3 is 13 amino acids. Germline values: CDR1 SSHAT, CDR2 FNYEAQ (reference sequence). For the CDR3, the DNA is TGTGCTAGCAGCTTAGGGTTGGGGGCCGAGCAGTACTTC. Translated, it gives CASSLGLGAEQYF. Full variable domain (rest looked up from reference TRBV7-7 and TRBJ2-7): GAGVSQSPRYKVTKRGQDVTLRCDPISSHATLYWYQQALGQGPEFLTYFNYEAQPDKSGLPSDRFSAERPEGSISTLTIQRTEQRDSAMYRCASSLGLGAEQYFGPGTRLTVT.

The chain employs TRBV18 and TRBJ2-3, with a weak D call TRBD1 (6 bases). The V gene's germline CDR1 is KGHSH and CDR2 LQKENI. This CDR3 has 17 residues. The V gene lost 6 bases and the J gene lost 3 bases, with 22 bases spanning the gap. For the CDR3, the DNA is TGTGCCAGCTCGCGACGCCTAGCACAGGGTGGGACAGATACGCAGTATTTT. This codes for CASSRRLAQGGTDTQYF.

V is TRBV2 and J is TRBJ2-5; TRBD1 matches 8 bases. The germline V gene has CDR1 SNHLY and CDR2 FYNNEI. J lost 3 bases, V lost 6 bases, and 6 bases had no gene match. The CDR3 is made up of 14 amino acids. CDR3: CASRTGTGKETQYF. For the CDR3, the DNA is TGTGCCAGCAGGACCGGGACAGGAAAAGAGACCCAGTACTTC.

The CDR3: CASTHGLAQTDTQYF. CDR3 nucleotide sequence: TGCGCCAGCACCCATGGACTAGCTCAGACAGATACGCAGTATTTT. The chain joins TRBV5-1 to TRBJ2-3; 8 bases are shared with TRBD2. From germline, CDR1 is SGHRS and CDR2 YFSETQ. Trimming removed 6 bases from V and 3 bases from J; junction bases left unmatched: 9. This CDR3 contains 15 residues.

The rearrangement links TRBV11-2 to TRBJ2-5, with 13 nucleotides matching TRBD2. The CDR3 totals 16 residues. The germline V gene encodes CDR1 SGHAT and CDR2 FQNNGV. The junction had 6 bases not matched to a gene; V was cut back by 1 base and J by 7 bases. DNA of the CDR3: TGTGCCAGCAGCTTAGTACTAGCGGGGGGGTGGGGGACCCAGTACTTC. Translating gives CASSLVLAGGWGTQYF.

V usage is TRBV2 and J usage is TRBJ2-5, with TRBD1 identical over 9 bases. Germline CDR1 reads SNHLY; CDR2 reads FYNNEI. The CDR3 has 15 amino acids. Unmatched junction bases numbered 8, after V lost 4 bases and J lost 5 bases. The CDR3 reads CASSAPYRGQETQYF. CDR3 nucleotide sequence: TGTGCCAGCAGTGCGCCTTACAGGGGGCAGGAGACCCAGTACTTC.

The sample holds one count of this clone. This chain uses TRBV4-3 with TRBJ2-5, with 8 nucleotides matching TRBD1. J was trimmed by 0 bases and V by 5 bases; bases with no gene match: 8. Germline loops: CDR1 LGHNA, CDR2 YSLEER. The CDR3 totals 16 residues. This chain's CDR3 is CASSGFLGQDQETQYF. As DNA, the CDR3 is TGCGCCAGCAGCGGTTTCTTGGGACAGGACCAAGAGACCCAGTACTTC.

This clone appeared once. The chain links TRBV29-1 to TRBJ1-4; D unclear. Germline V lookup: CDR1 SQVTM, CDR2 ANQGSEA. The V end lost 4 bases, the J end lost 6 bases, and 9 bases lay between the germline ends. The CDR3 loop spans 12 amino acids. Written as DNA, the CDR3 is TGCAGCGTTGCCTTTTTAGATGAAAAACTGTTTTTT. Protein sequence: CSVAFLDEKLFF. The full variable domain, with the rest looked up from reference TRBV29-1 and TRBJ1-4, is SAVISQKPSRDICQRGTSLTIQCQVDSQVTMMFWYRQQPGQSLTLIATANQGSEATYESGFVIDKFPISRPNLTFSTLTVSNMSPEDSSIYLCSVAFLDEKLFFGSGTQLSVL.

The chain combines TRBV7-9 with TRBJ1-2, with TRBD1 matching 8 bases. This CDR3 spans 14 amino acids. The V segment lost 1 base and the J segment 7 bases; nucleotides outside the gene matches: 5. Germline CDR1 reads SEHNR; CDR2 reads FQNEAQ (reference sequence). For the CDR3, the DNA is TGTGCCAGCAGCTTAGAAGTCAGGGGGCTTGGCTACACCTTC. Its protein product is CASSLEVRGLGYTF. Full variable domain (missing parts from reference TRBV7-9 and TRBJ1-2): DTGVSQNPRHKITKRGQNVTFRCDPISEHNRLYWYRQTLGQGPEFLTYFQNEAQLEKSRLLSDRFSAERPKGSFSTLEIQRTEQGDSAMYLCASSLEVRGLGYTFGSGTRLTVV.

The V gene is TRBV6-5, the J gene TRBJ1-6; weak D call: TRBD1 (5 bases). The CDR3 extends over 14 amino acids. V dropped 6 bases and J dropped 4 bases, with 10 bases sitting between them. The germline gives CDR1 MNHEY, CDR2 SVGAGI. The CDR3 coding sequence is TGTGCCAGCAGACCGGGACTTTATAATTCACCCCTCCACTTT. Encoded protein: CASRPGLYNSPLHF.

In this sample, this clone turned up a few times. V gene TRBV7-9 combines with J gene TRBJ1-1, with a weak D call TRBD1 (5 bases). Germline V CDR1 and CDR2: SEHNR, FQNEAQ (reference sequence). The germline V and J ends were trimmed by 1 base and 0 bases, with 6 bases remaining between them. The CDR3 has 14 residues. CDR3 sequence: CASSLGQLNTEAFF. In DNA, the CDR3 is TGTGCCAGCAGCTTAGGACAGTTGAACACTGAAGCTTTCTTT.

The CDR3 bases are TGTGCCAGCAGGTCGGGCAGGGCCACCAGTAATTCACCCCTCCACTTT. Its protein product is CASRSGRATSNSPLHF. J is TRBJ1-6 and V is TRBV6-6, with D perhaps TRBD1 (5 bases). The CDR3 covers 16 residues. Trimming shortened V by 6 bases and J by 6 bases, and 18 bases separated the two germline ends. Germline CDR1 reads MNHNY; CDR2 reads SVGAGI (reference sequence).

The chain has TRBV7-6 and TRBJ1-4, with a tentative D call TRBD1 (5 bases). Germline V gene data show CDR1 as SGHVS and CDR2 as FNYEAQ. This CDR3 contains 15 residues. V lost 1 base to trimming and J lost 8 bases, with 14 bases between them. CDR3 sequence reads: CASSLGGEAGEKLFF. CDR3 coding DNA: TGTGCCAGCAGCTTAGGGGGGGAAGCCGGCGAAAAACTGTTTTTT.

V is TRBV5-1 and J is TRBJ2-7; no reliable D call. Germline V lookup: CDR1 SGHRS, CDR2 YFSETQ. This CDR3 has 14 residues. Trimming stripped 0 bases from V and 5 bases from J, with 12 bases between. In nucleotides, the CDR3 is TGCGCCAGCAGCTTGGGGCAGATCGCCCACGAGCAGTACTTC. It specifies CASSLGQIAHEQYF.

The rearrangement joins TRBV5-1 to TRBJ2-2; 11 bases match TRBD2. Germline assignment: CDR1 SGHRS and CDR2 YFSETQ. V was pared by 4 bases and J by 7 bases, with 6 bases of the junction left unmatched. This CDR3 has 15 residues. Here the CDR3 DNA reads TGCGCCAGCAGCGTAGCGGGGGGGCCCGTCGGGGAGCTGTTTTTT. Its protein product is CASSVAGGPVGELFF.

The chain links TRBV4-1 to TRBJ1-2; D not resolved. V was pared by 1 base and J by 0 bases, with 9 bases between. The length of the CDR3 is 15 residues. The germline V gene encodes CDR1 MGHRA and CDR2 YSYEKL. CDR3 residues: CASSQVHSTNYGYTF. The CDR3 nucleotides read TGCGCCAGCAGCCAAGTCCACAGTACTAACTATGGCTACACCTTC.

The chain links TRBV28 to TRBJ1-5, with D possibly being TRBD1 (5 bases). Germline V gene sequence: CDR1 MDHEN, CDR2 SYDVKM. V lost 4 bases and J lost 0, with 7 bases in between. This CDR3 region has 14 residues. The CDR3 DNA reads TGTGCCAGCAGTTCAGGGATTAGCAATCAGCCCCAGCATTTT. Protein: CASSSGISNQPQHF.

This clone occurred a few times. The CDR3 reads CASSFRGLGEKLFF. The CDR3 DNA sequence: TGTGCCAGCAGCTTCAGGGGGCTTGGTGAAAAACTGTTTTTT. J is TRBJ1-4 and V is TRBV7-9; TRBD1 matches 8 bases. The CDR3 spans 14 residues. V lost 3 bases, J lost 7 bases, and 4 bases stayed unmatched. The germline V gene has CDR1 SEHNR and CDR2 FQNEAQ (reference sequence). Complete variable domain (other parts from reference TRBV7-9 and TRBJ1-4): DTGVSQNPRHKITKRGQNVTFRCDPISEHNRLYWYRQTLGQGPEFLTYFQNEAQLEKSRLLSDRFSAERPKGSFSTLEIQRTEQGDSAMYLCASSFRGLGEKLFFGSGTQLSVL.

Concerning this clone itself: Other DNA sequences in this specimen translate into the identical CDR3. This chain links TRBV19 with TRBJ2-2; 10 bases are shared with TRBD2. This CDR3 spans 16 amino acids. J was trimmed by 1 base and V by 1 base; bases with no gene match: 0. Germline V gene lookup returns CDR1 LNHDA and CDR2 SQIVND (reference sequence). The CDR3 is CASSIVAGGNTGELFF. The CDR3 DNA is TGTGCCAGTAGTATAGTAGCGGGGGGGAACACCGGGGAGCTGTTTTTT.

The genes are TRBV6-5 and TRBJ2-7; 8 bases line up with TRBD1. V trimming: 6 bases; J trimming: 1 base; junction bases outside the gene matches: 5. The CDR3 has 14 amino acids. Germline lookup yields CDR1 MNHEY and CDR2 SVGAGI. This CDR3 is CASSRQGSSYEQYF. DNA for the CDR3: TGTGCCAGCAGCCGACAGGGGAGTTCCTACGAGCAGTACTTC.

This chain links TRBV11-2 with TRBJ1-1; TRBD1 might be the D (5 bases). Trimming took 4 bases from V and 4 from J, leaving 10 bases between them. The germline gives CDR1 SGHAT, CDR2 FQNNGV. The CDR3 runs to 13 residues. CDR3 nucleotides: TGTGCCAGCAGCTCCCGGGGGGGCACTGAAGCTTTCTTT. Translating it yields CASSSRGGTEAFF.

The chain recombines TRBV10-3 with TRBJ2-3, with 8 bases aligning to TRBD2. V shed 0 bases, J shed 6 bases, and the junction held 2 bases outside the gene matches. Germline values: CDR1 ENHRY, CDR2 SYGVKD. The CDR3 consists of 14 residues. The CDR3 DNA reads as TGTGCCATCAGTGAGTCGAGGACTAGCGATACGCAGTATTTT. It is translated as CAISESRTSDTQYF.

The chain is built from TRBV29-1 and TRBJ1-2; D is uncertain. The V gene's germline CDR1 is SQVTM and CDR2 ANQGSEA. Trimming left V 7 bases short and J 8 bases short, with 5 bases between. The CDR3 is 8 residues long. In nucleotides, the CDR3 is TGCAGCGCTGTGGGCTACACCTTC. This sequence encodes CSAVGYTF.

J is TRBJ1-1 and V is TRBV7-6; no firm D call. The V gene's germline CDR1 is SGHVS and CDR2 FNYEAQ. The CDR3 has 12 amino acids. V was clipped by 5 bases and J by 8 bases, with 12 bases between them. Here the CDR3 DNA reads TGTGCCAGCAGCATACGGGGTCACGAAGCTTTCTTT. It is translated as CASSIRGHEAFF.

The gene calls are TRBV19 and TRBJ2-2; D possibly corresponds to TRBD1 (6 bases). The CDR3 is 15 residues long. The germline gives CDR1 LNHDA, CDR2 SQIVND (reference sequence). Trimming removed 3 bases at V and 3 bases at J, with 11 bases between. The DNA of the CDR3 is TGTGCCAGTAGTATCTCAGGGGCGGACACCGGGGAGCTGTTTTTT. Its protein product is CASSISGADTGELFF.

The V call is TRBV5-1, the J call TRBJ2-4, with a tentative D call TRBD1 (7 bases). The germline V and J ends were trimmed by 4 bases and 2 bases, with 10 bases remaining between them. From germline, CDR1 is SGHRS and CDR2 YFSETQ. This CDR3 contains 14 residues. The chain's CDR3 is CASSAGQTKNIQYF. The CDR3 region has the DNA TGCGCCAGCAGCGCGGGACAGACCAAAAACATTCAGTACTTC.

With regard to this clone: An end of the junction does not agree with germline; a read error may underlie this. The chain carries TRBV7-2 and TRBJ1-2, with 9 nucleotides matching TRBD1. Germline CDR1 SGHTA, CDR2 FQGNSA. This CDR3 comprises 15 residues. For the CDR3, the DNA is TGCGCCAGCAGCCAGGCTGGGACAGGGTTTTATGGCTACACCTTC. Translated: CASSQAGTGFYGYTF.

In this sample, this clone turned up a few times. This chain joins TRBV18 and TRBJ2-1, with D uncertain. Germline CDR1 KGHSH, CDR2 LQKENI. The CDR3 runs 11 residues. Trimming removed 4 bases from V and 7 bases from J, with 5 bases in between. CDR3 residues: CASSRENEQFF. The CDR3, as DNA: TGTGCCAGCTCACGCGAAAATGAGCAGTTCTTC.